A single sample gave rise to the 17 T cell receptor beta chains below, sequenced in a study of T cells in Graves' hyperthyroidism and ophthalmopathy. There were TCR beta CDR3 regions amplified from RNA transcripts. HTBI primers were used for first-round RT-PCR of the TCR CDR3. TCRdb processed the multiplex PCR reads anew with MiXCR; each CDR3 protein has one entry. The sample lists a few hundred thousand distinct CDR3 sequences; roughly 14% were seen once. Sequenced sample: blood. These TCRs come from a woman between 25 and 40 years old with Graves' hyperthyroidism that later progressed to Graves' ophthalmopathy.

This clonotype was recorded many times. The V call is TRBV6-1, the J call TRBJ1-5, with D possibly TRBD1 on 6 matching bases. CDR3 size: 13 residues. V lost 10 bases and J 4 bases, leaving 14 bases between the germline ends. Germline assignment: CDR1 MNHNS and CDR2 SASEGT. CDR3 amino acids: CATLGQGNQPQHF. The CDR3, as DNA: TGTGCCACGCTGGGGCAGGGGAATCAGCCCCAGCATTTT.

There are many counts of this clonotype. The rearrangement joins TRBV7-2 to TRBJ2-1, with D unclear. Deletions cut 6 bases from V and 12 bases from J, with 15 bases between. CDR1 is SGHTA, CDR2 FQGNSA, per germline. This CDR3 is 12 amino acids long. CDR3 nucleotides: TGTGCCAGCAGTCTCTTTTTGTCCGGGCAGTTCTTC. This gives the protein CASSLFLSGQFF.

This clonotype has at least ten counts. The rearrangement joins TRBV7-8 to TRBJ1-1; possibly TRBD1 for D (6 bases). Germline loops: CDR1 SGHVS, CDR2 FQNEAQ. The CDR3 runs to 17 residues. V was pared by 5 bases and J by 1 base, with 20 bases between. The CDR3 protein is CASSPRGPRRTNTEAFF. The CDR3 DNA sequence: TGTGCCAGCAGCCCCAGGGGTCCAAGAAGAACGAACACTGAAGCTTTCTTT.

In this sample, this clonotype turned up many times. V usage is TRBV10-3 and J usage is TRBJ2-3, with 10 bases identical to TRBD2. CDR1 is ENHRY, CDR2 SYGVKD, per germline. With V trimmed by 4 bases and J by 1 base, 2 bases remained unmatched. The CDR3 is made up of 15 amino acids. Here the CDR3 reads CAISAGTSGTDTQYF. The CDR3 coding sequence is TGTGCCATCAGTGCCGGGACTAGCGGCACAGATACGCAGTATTTT.

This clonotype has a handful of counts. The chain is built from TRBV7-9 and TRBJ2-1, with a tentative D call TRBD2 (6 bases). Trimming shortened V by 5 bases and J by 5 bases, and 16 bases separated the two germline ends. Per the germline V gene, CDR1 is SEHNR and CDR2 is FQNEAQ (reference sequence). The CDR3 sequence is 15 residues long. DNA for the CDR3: TGTGCCAGCAGCAGTCACGGAGGGCGGGACAATGAGCAGTTCTTC. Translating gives CASSSHGGRDNEQFF.

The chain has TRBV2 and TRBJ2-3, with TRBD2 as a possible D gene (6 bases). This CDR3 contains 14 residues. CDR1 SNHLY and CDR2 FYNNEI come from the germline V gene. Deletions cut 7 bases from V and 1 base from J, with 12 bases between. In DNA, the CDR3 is TGTGCCAGCACGGTGGGCGGGGGCACAGATACGCAGTATTTT. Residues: CASTVGGGTDTQYF. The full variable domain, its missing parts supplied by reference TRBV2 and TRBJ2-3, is EPEVTQTPSHQVTQMGQEVILRCVPISNHLYFYWYRQILGQKVEFLVSFYNNEISEKSEIFDDQFSVERPDGSNFTLKIRSTKLEDSAMYFCASTVGGGTDTQYFGPGTRLTVL.

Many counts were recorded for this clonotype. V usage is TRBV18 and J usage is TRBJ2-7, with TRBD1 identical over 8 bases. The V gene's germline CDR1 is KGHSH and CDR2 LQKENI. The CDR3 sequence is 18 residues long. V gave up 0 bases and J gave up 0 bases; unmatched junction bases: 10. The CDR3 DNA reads TGTGCCAGCTCACCACCGGGACAGGACCGTATTAGCTCCTACGAGCAGTACTTC. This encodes CASSPPGQDRISSYEQYF.

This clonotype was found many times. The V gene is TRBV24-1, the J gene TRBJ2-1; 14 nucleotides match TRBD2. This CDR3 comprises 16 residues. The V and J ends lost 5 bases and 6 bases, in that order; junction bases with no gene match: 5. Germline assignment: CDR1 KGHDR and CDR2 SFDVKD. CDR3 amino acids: CATSALGLAGVNEQFF. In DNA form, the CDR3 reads TGTGCCACCAGTGCCCTGGGACTAGCGGGGGTCAATGAGCAGTTCTTC.

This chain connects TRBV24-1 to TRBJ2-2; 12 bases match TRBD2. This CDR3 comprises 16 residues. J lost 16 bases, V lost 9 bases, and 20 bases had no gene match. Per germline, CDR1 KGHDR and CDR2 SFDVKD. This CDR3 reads CATGKTSGGTGERWFF. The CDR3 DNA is TGTGCCACCGGCAAGACTAGCGGGGGTACCGGGGAGAGGTGGTTTTTT.

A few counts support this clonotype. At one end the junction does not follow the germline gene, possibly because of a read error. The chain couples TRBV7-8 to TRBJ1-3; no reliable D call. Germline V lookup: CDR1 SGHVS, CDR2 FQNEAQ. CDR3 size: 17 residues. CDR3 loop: CASSQDTLWGSGNTIYF. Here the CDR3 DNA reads TGCGCCAGCAGCCAAGATACCCTATGGGGTTCGGGAAACACCATATATTTT.

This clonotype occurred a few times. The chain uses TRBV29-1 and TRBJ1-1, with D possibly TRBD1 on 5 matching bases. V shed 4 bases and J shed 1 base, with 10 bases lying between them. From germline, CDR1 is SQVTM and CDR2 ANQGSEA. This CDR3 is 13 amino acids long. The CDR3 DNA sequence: TGCAGCGTTGGACAGCAGGAGAACACTGAAGCTTTCTTT. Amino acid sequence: CSVGQQENTEAFF.

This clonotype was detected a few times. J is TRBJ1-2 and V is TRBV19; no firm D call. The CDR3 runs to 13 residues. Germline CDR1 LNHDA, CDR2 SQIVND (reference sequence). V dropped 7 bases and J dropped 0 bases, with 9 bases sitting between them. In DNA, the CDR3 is TGTGCCAGTATGAGCACTTCTAACTATGGCTACACCTTC. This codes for CASMSTSNYGYTF.

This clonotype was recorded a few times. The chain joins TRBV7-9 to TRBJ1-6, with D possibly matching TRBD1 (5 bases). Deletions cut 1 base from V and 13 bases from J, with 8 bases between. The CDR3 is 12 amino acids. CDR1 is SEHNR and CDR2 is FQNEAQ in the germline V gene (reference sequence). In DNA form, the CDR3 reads TGTGCCAGCAGCTTAGAAGGGGAGCCCCTCCACTTT. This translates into CASSLEGEPLHF.

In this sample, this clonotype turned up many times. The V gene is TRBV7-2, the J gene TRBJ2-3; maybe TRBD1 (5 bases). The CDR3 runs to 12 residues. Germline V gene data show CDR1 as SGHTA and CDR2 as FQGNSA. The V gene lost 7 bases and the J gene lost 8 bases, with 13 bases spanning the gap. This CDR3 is CASTFERGTQYF. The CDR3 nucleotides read TGTGCCAGCACCTTTGAAAGGGGTACGCAGTATTTT.

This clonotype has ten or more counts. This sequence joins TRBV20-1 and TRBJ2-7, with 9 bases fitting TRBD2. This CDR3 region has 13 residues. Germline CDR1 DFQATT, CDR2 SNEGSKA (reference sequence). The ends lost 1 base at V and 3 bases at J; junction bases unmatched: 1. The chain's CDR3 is CSARGTSDYEQYF. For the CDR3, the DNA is TGCAGTGCTAGAGGGACTAGCGACTACGAGCAGTACTTC.

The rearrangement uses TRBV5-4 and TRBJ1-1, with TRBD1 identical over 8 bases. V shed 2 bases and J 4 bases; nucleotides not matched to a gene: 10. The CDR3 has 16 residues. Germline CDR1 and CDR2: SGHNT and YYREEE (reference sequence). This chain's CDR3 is CASSLGQGKIGTEAFF. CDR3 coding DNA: TGTGCCAGCAGCTTAGGACAGGGAAAAATTGGCACTGAAGCTTTCTTT.

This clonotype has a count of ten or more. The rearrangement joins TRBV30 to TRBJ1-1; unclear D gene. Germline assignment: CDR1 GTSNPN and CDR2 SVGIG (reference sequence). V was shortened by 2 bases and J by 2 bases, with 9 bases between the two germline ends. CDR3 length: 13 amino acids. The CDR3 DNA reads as TGTGCCTGGAGTCTCAATACCAACACTGAAGCTTTCTTT. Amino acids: CAWSLNTNTEAFF. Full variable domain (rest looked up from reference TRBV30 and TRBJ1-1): SQTIHQWPATLVQPVGSPLSLECTVEGTSNPNLYWYRQAAGRGLQLLFYSVGIGQISSEVPQNLSASRPQDRQFILSSKKLLLSDSGFYLCAWSLNTNTEAFFGQGTRLTVV.